This T cell receptor (beta chain) was recorded in a study of blood T cell repertoires in COVID-19. In the original workflow: It was from reference gene primer amplification that nucleated cell counts were estimated. Generated by immunoSEQ multiplex PCR, the TCRdb table keeps only in-frame clones and is missing some. Clone size and V and J calls were adopted from that table, with D and trimming inferred from the DNA. The sample shows about 150,000 clones, more than 80% of them seen only once. Across about 22 US areas, participants ranged in age from 18 to 89 years. Participant-reported clinical history was the basis for cohort assignment. Recovered status applied to Cohort 3 donors who had two consecutive negative PCRs. It also applied to those with clearance or with symptom resolution. Trimming removed 1 base at V and 7 bases at J, with 20 bases between. CDR1 and CDR2 from the germline V gene are SGHRS and YFSETQ. The CDR3 runs to 17 residues.

This chain links TRBV5-1 with TRBJ1-4, with D hard to call. The source is a man aged 50 to 59 who had recovered from COVID-19. The sequencing sample was made of PBMCs or T cells enriched from blood (not recorded which). The CDR3 spells CASSLHAAPREAEKLFF. The DNA of the CDR3 is TGCGCCAGCAGCTTGCATGCTGCGCCCCGGGAGGCTGAAAAACTGTTTTTT.